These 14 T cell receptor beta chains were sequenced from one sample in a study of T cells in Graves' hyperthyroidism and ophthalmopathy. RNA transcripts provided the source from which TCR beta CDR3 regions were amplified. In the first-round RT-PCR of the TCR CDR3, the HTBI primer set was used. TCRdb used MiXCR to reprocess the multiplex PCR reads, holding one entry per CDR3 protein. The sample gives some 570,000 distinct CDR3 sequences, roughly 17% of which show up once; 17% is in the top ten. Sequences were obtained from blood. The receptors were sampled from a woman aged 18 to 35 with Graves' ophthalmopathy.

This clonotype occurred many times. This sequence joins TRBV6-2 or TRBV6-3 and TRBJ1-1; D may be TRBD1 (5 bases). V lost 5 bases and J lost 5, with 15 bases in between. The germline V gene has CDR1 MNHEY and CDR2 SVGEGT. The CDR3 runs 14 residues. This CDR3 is CASSPFQGLTEAFF. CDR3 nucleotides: TGTGCCAGCAGTCCCTTTCAGGGATTGACTGAAGCTTTCTTT.

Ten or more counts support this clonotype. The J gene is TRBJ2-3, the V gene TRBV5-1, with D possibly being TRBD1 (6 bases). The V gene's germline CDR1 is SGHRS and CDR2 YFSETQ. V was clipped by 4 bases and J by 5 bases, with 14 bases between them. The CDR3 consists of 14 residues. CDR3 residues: CASSQGTAVDTQYF. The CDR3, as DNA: TGCGCCAGCAGCCAGGGGACGGCTGTAGATACGCAGTATTTT.

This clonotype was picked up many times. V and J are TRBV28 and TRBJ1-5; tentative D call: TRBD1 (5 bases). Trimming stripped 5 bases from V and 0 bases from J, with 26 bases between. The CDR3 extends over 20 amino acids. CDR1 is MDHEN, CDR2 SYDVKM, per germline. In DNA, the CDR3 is TGTGCCAGCAGTGTACCCCGGGACTTTGGGCGGGGTTATAGCAATCAGCCCCAGCATTTT. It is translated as CASSVPRDFGRGYSNQPQHF.

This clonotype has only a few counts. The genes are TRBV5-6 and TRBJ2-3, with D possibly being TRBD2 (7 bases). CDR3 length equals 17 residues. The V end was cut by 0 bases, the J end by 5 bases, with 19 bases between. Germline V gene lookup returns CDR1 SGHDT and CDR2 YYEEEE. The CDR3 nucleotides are TGTGCCAGCAGCTTGGCCGTGGGAGGGGGGGGGAGAGATACGCAGTATTTT. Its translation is CASSLAVGGGGRDTQYF.

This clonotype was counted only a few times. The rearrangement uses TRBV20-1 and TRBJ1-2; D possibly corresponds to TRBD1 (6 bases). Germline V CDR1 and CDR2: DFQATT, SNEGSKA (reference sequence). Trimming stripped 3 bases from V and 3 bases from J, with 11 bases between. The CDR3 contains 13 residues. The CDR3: CSARRGTDYGYTF. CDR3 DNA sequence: TGCAGTGCTAGGAGGGGGACCGACTATGGCTACACCTTC.

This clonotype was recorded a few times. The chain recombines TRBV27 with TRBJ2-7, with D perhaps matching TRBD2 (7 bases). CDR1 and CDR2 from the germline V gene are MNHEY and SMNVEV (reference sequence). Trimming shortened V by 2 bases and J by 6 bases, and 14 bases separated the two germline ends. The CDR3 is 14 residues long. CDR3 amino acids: CASSLGGRGGEQYF. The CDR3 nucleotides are TGTGCCAGCAGTTTAGGGGGGCGCGGGGGCGAGCAGTACTTC.

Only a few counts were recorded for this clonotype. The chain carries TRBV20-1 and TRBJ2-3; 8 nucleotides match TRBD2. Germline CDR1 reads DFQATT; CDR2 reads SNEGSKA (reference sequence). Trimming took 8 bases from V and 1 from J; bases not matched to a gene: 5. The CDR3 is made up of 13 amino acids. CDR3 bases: TGCAGTACCGGGGGGGCGGGCACAGATACGCAGTATTTT. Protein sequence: CSTGGAGTDTQYF.

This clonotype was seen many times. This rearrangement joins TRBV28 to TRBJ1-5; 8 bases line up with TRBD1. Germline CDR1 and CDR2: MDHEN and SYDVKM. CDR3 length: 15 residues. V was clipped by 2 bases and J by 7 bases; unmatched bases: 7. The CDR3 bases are TGTGCCAGCAGTTTACAGGGGGCGCGTAGACAGCCCCAGCATTTT. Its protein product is CASSLQGARRQPQHF.

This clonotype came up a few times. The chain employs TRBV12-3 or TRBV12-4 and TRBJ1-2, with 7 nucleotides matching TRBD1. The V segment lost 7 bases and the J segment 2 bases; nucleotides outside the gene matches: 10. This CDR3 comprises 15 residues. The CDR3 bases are TGTGCCAGCACCGTTCCGGGACAGTCAAACTATGGCTACACCTTC. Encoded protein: CASTVPGQSNYGYTF.

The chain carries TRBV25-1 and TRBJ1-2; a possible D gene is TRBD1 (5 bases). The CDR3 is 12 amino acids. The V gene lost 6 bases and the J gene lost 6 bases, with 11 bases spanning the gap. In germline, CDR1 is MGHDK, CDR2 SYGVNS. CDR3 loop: CASRLGVDGYTF. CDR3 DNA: TGTGCCAGCAGGTTGGGGGTCGATGGCTACACCTTC.

CDR3 DNA sequence: TGCGCCAGCAGCTTGCCCAATTGGGGCACAGATACGCAGTATTTT. It is translated as CASSLPNWGTDTQYF. The genes are TRBV5-1 and TRBJ2-3; D is unclear. Germline V CDR1 and CDR2: SGHRS, YFSETQ. The CDR3 is 15 residues long. V was shortened by 1 base and J by 1 base, with 10 bases between the two germline ends. The variable domain in full, with the rest retrieved from reference TRBV5-1 and TRBJ2-3, is KAGVTQTPRYLIKTRGQQVTLSCSPISGHRSVSWYQQTPGQGLQFLFEYFSETQRNKGNFPGRFSGRQFSNSRSEMNVSTLELGDSALYLCASSLPNWGTDTQYFGPGTRLTVL.

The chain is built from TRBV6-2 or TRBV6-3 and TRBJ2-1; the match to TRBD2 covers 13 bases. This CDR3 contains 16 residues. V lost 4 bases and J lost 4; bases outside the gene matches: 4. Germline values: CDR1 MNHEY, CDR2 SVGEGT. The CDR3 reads CASSLTSGGIYNEQFF. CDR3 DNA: TGTGCCAGCAGTTTGACTAGCGGGGGGATATACAATGAGCAGTTCTTC.

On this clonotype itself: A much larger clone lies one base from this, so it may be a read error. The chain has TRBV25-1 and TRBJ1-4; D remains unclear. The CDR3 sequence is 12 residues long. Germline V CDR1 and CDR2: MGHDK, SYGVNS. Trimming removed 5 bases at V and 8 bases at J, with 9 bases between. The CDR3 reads CASSFPGEKLFF. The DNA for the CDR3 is TGTGCCAGCAGTTTTCCGGGGGAAAAACTGTTTTTT.

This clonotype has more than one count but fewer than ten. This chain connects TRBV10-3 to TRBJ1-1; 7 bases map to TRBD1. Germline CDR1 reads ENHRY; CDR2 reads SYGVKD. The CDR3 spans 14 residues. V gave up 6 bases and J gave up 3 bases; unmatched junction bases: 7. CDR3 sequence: CAIRTGMGDTEAFF. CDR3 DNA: TGTGCCATCAGGACAGGGATGGGGGACACTGAAGCTTTCTTT.